This TCR beta chain stems from a study of shared clonotypes between healthy human individuals. Overall study context: Every donor yielded three CD4 naive, three CD4 memory, two CD8 naive and one CD8 memory plate. General study points: When naive CD4 clonotypes were compared across a few donors, about 5% were shared. Rarefaction showed sorted-subset sequencing was incomplete despite large depth. Among donors, clonotype sharing was expected to be affected by sequencing depth.

The assay was immunoSEQ multiplex PCR, and TCRdb's table has in-frame clones only and misses some. The table lists roughly 2,000,000 clones, roughly 95% of them singletons, with approximately 1.2% in the top ten. Naive CD8 isolation took CD45RO-negative cells positively selected for CCR7 and excluded terminally differentiated effector memory CD45RA+ cells. On this clone: The antigen is undetermined.

The CDR3 has 17 residues. Germline V gives CDR1 MNHEY, CDR2 SMNVEV (reference sequence). V trimming: 5 bases; J trimming: 4 bases; junction bases outside the gene matches: 12. The TCR sequence derives from a man between 18 and 29 years old in good health. V and J are TRBV27 and TRBJ2-2, with 8 bases matching TRBD2. What was sequenced was naive CD8+ T cells sorted from blood. The CDR3, as DNA: TGTGCCAGCAGTGATAACCCCAGCGGGGGACCCACCGGGGAGCTGTTTTTT. This translates into CASSDNPSGGPTGELFF.